The source of this TCR beta chain is a study of T cells after yellow fever vaccination. Whole-study findings and limits: Compared with primary, the secondary response was weaker and peaked at day 5, not 15. Re-detected after boosting: most primary clones, 96% of CD4 and 88% of CD8. The appearance of a small share of clonotypes in both CD4 and CD8 compartments was observed.

TCR cDNA, made by 5'RACE template switching, carried an added universal primer site and UMIs. MiXCR was run by TCRdb on the 5' RACE reads, yielding one entry per CDR3 protein. The sample has around 320,000 distinct CDR3 sequences, about 10% seen once. The CDR3 has 14 residues. Germline values: CDR1 SGDLS, CDR2 YYNGEE. Trimming took 3 bases from V and 3 from J, leaving 10 bases between them. This clonotype was counted at least ten times. Its cognate antigen is unknown. This receptor was taken from a man aged 18 to 29 who received the YFV17D yellow fever vaccine. Sequenced material: CD4+ T cells sorted from PBMCs, taken 45 days after the yellow fever booster vaccination. V and J are TRBV9 and TRBJ2-4, with D maybe TRBD2 (6 bases). CDR3 loop: CASSAGGNKNIQYF. The CDR3 coding sequence is TGTGCCAGCAGCGCCGGGGGTAACAAAAACATTCAGTACTTC.